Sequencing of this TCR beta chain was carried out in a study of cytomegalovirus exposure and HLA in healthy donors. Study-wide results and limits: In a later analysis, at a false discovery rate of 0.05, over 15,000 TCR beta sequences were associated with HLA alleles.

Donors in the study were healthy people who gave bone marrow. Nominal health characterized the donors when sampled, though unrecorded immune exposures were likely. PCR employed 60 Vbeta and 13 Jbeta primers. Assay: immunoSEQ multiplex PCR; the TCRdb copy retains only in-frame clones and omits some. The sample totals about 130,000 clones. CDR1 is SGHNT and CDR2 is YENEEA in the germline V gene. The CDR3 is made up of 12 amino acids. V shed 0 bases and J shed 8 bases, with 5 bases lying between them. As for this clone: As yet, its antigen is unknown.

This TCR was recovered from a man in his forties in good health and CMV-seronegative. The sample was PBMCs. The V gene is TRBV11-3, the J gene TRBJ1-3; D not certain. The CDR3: CASSLDRYTIYF. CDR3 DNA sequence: TGTGCCAGCAGCTTAGATCGGTACACCATATATTTT.